These 24 T cell receptor beta chains were all obtained from the same sample, sequenced in a study of T cell responses to AZD1222 COVID-19 vaccine. TCRdb's table, derived via immunoSEQ multiplex PCR, lists solely in-frame clones and lacks some. The profile covers about 110,000 clones, with around 93% appearing a single time and less than 9.5% taken by the ten largest. The sequences come from peripheral blood, collected on day 0 of AZD1222 vaccination. These receptors originate from an adult in good health.

V usage is TRBV19 and J usage is TRBJ2-7, with TRBD2 matching over 9 bases. The V segment lost 5 bases and the J segment 2 bases; nucleotides outside the gene matches: 7. In germline, CDR1 is LNHDA, CDR2 SQIVND (reference sequence). This CDR3 has 15 amino acids. The CDR3 bases are TGTGCCAGTAGTCCAGGACTAGCGTGGGCCTACGAGCAGTACTTC. Protein product: CASSPGLAWAYEQYF.

The chain links TRBV4-3 to TRBJ1-3; the D gene is possibly TRBD1 (5 bases). V lost 0 bases and J lost 16, with 22 bases in between. Germline lookup yields CDR1 LGHNA and CDR2 YSLEER. The CDR3 extends over 15 amino acids. CDR3 coding DNA: TGCGCCAGCAGCCAAGATTTCAGGGACCTGGCGATCCCTTATTTT. Amino acid sequence: CASSQDFRDLAIPYF.

The rearrangement uses TRBV14 and TRBJ1-5; 9 bases are a match to TRBD1. Germline assignment: CDR1 SGHDN and CDR2 FVKESK. This CDR3 spans 17 amino acids. Trimming at V came to 1 base and at J to 2 bases, leaving 6 bases not matched to a gene. The CDR3 loop is CASSQAGTGIRNQPQHF. DNA of the CDR3: TGTGCCAGCAGCCAAGCCGGGACAGGGATTCGCAATCAGCCCCAGCATTTT.

The rearrangement joins TRBV6-6 to TRBJ1-3; 7 positions agree with TRBD1. CDR3 size: 13 residues. Losses at the gene ends were 6 bases for V and 4 bases for J; bases not matched to a gene: 3. CDR1 and CDR2 from the germline V gene are MNHNY and SVGAGI (reference sequence). The CDR3 sequence is CASRKGQGNTIYF. DNA of the CDR3: TGTGCCAGCAGGAAGGGACAGGGAAACACCATATATTTT.

The rearrangement uses TRBV10-3 and TRBJ1-6; D remains unclear. Trimming left V 11 bases short and J 0 bases short, with 8 bases between. The CDR3 has 13 residues. Germline values: CDR1 ENHRY, CDR2 SYGVKD. CDR3: CAHGGSYNSPLHF. Here the CDR3 DNA reads TGTGCCCACGGTGGCTCCTATAATTCACCCCTCCACTTT.

This chain uses TRBV18 with TRBJ1-1; TRBD1 matches 8 bases. Germline assignment: CDR1 KGHSH and CDR2 LQKENI. The J segment lost 1 base and the V segment lost 4 bases, leaving 8 bases of the junction unmatched. This CDR3 has 16 residues. The CDR3 nucleotides read TGTGCCAGCTCACTCCGACAGGGGACTTCGAACACTGAAGCTTTCTTT. This codes for CASSLRQGTSNTEAFF.

This chain joins TRBV4-3 and TRBJ1-2; TRBD1 might be the D (6 bases). The germline V gene encodes CDR1 LGHNA and CDR2 YSLEER. The CDR3 has 14 residues. V was pared by 0 bases and J by 7 bases, with 12 bases between. CDR3 protein: CASSQDQGQTGYTF. The CDR3 DNA sequence: TGCGCCAGCAGCCAAGATCAAGGACAGACTGGCTACACCTTC.

The chain has TRBV10-2 and TRBJ2-1, with 13 bases lining up with TRBD2. V dropped 8 bases and J dropped 6; count of bases not matched to a gene: 7. The CDR3 sequence is 15 residues long. Looked up from germline, CDR1 is WSHSY and CDR2 is SAAADI. The DNA of the CDR3 is TGCGCCAGCGCCGGACTAGCGGGAGCCTCCAATGAGCAGTTCTTC. It translates to CASAGLAGASNEQFF.

The CDR3 sequence is CASSHGTGGDGYTF. In nucleotides, the CDR3 is TGCGCCAGCAGCCATGGAACAGGGGGAGATGGCTACACCTTC. The chain recombines TRBV4-3 with TRBJ1-2; 8 bases line up with TRBD1. J gave up 6 bases and V 3 bases, and 6 bases lay outside the gene matches. This CDR3 is 14 amino acids long. CDR1 is LGHNA and CDR2 is YSLEER in the germline V gene.

The V gene is TRBV18, the J gene TRBJ1-1; D not resolved. This CDR3 comprises 14 residues. CDR1 is KGHSH, CDR2 LQKENI, per germline. V dropped 0 bases and J dropped 2 bases, with 7 bases sitting between them. CDR3 DNA: TGTGCCAGCTCACCACCGGGCAGCAACACTGAAGCTTTCTTT. As protein: CASSPPGSNTEAFF.

This chain links TRBV3-1 (or the pseudogene TRBV3-2) with TRBJ2-5; 13 bases line up with TRBD2. Losses at the gene ends were 4 bases for V and 1 base for J; bases not matched to a gene: 6. Germline V gene data show CDR1 as LGHDT and CDR2 as YNNKEL (reference sequence). The CDR3 runs 17 residues. CDR3 amino acids: CASSRLAGGPVQETQYF. CDR3 nucleotides: TGTGCCAGCAGCCGACTAGCGGGAGGTCCGGTCCAAGAGACCCAGTACTTC.

The chain combines TRBV19 with TRBJ2-1; D ambiguous. V was shortened by 3 bases and J by 2 bases, with 5 bases between the two germline ends. Germline CDR1 is LNHDA and CDR2 is SQIVND (reference sequence). The CDR3 contains 13 residues. The CDR3 sequence is CASSISTYNEQFF. CDR3 bases: TGTGCCAGTAGTATTTCCACCTACAATGAGCAGTTCTTC. Combining the CDR3 with reference TRBV19 and TRBJ2-1 gives the whole variable domain DGGITQSPKYLFRKEGQNVTLSCEQNLNHDAMYWYRQDPGQGLRLIYYSQIVNDFQKGDIAEGYSVSREKKESFPLTVTSAQKNPTAFYLCASSISTYNEQFFGPGTRLTVL.

V is TRBV18 and J is TRBJ1-2; D gene uncertain. Germline assignment: CDR1 KGHSH and CDR2 LQKENI. V lost 3 bases, J lost 6 bases, and 11 bases lay in between. The CDR3 length is 13 residues. The CDR3 coding sequence is TGTGCCAGCTCACCGTCGGACTCGGATGGCTACACCTTC. Translation: CASSPSDSDGYTF.

The rearrangement uses TRBV6-5 and TRBJ1-6; maybe TRBD1 (6 bases). This CDR3 region has 16 residues. Trimming took 0 bases from V and 10 from J, leaving 16 bases between them. Germline V gene lookup returns CDR1 MNHEY and CDR2 SVGAGI. CDR3 coding DNA: TGTGCCAGCAGTTACTCGATAACAGGGCTAGGGTCACCCCTCCACTTT. Translated: CASSYSITGLGSPLHF.

The chain is built from TRBV20-1 and TRBJ2-4, with a tentative D call TRBD1 (6 bases). The V end lost 6 bases, the J end lost 6 bases, and 9 bases lay between the germline ends. CDR1 and CDR2 from the germline V gene are DFQATT and SNEGSKA (reference sequence). The CDR3 extends over 11 amino acids. The CDR3 coding sequence is TGCAGTGCCCAGGACAGAAACATTCAGTACTTC. It codes for CSAQDRNIQYF.

The CDR3 here is CASSSTSGRNTGELFF. The CDR3 DNA reads as TGCGCCAGCAGCTCAACTAGCGGGAGGAACACCGGGGAGCTGTTTTTT. The chain combines TRBV5-1 with TRBJ2-2; 11 nucleotides align to TRBD2. Trimming removed 3 bases from V and 1 base from J; junction bases left unmatched: 2. CDR1 and CDR2 (germline): SGHRS, YFSETQ. The length of the CDR3 is 16 residues.

This sequence joins TRBV7-2 and TRBJ2-2, with unresolved D. V lost 5 bases and J lost 7, with 11 bases in between. This CDR3 comprises 13 residues. Germline CDR1 reads SGHTA; CDR2 reads FQGNSA. CDR3 nucleotides: TGTGCCAGCAGCGCGAGGAAGATCGGGGAGCTGTTTTTT. This translates into CASSARKIGELFF.

The J gene is TRBJ1-2, the V gene TRBV6-1; D is uncertain. CDR3 length equals 14 residues. Trimming left V 2 bases short and J 3 bases short, with 10 bases between. Germline V lookup: CDR1 MNHNS, CDR2 SASEGT. CDR3 bases: TGTGCCAGCAGTGAACAAAGGGCCGACTATGGCTACACCTTC. Amino acid sequence: CASSEQRADYGYTF.

The genes are TRBV5-4 and TRBJ1-2; TRBD1 aligns across 8 bases. With V trimmed by 4 bases and J by 3 bases, 8 bases remained unmatched. The CDR3 extends over 15 amino acids. The germline V gene has CDR1 SGHNT and CDR2 YYREEE (reference sequence). CDR3 loop: CASSPQQGGDYGYTF. The CDR3 coding sequence is TGTGCCAGCAGCCCCCAACAGGGGGGGGACTATGGCTACACCTTC.

The CDR3 reads CAWSVGDTQYF. The DNA for the CDR3 is TGTGCCTGGAGTGTCGGAGATACGCAGTATTTT. V gene TRBV30 combines with J gene TRBJ2-3, with D uncertain. This CDR3 is 11 amino acids long. Germline V gives CDR1 GTSNPN, CDR2 SVGIG (reference sequence). The ends were cut back, 0 bases at V and 5 bases at J, with 3 bases in the middle. The variable domain in full, completed from reference TRBV30 and TRBJ2-3, reads SQTIHQWPATLVQPVGSPLSLECTVEGTSNPNLYWYRQAAGRGLQLLFYSVGIGQISSEVPQNLSASRPQDRQFILSSKKLLLSDSGFYLCAWSVGDTQYFGPGTRLTVL.

This clone was seen only once. This rearrangement joins TRBV3-1 (or the pseudogene TRBV3-2) to TRBJ1-1, with D hard to call. The CDR3 is 12 amino acids. The V gene's germline CDR1 is LGHDT and CDR2 YNNKEL (reference sequence). With 4 bases removed from V and 5 bases from J, the gap between germline ends came to 8 bases. The CDR3: CASSRPQTEAFF. Here the CDR3 DNA reads TGTGCCAGCAGCCGACCACAAACTGAAGCTTTCTTT.

The V and J genes are TRBV12-3 or TRBV12-4 and TRBJ2-1; D tentatively fits TRBD1 or TRBD2 (5 bases each). This CDR3 spans 13 amino acids. Trimming left V 3 bases short and J 8 bases short, with 11 bases between. This chain's CDR3 is CASSLMGRYEQFF. In DNA form, the CDR3 reads TGTGCCAGCAGTTTGATGGGACGCTATGAGCAGTTCTTC.

The V call is TRBV21-1, the J call TRBJ2-3; the table calls TRBD2, which could not be checked here. TRBV21-1 is a pseudogene segment. The CDR3 is 17 amino acids. The chain's CDR3 is CATLRSLGSGATDTQYF. In DNA form, the CDR3 reads TGTGCCACCCTAAGGTCGTTGGGTAGCGGCGCCACAGATACGCAGTATTTT.

This clone was recorded once. The rearrangement joins TRBV4-2 to TRBJ1-2; D might be TRBD1 (6 bases). The CDR3 has 14 residues. V lost 1 base, J lost 8 bases, and 14 bases lay in between. CDR1 LGHNA and CDR2 YNFKEQ come from the germline V gene. The chain's CDR3 is CASSQVQGPSGYTF. The CDR3 nucleotides are TGTGCCAGCAGCCAAGTACAGGGCCCCTCGGGCTACACCTTC.